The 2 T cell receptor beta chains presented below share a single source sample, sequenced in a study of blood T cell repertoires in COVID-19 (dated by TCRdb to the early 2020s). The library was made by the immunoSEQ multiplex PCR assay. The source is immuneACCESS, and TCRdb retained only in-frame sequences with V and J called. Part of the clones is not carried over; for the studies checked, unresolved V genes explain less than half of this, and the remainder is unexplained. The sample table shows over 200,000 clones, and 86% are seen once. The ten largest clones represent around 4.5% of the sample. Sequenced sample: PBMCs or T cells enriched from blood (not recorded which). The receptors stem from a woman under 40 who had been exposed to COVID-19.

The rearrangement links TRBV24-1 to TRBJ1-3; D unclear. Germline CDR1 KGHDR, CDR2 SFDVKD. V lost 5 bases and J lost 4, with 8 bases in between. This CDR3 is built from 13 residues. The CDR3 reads CATSGQQGNTIYF. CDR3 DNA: TGTGCCACCAGTGGTCAACAGGGAAACACCATATATTTT.

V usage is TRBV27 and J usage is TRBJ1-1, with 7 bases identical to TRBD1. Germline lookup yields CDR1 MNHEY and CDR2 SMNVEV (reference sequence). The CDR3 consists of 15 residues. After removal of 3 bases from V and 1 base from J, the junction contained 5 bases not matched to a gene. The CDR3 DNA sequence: TGTGCCAGCAGTTTCCTGGGACAGACGAACACTGAAGCTTTCTTT. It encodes CASSFLGQTNTEAFF.